This entry concerns a single TCR beta chain. Original analysis: Estimates of nucleated cell counts were drawn from the amplification of reference gene primers. The assay was immunoSEQ multiplex PCR, and TCRdb's table has in-frame clones only and misses some. D and trimming come from the DNA, and the V and J calls and clone size come from that table. The profile shows under 500,000 clones, 70% to 90% of them singletons. The sample belongs to a study of blood T cell repertoires in COVID-19. This CDR3 has 16 residues. Germline CDR1 and CDR2: MDHEN and SYDVKM. V was cut by 3 bases and J by 1 base, with 14 bases left in between.

What was sequenced was PBMCs or T cells enriched from blood (not recorded which). This receptor was identified in a woman younger than 35 with acute COVID-19. V usage is TRBV28 and J usage is TRBJ2-3; possibly TRBD2 for D (6 bases). The CDR3 reads CASSLRGTWGTDTQYF. CDR3 nucleotide sequence: TGTGCCAGCAGTTTGCGGGGTACTTGGGGCACAGATACGCAGTATTTT. Full variable domain (missing parts from reference TRBV28 and TRBJ2-3): DVKVTQSSRYLVKRTGEKVFLECVQDMDHENMFWYRQDPGLGLRLIYFSYDVKMKEKGDIPEGYSVSREKKERFSLILESASTNQTSMYLCASSLRGTWGTDTQYFGPGTRLTVL.